These 18 T cell receptor beta chains originate from one sample sequenced in a study of blood T cell repertoires in COVID-19. Assay used: immunoSEQ multiplex PCR; TCRdb lists only in-frame clones, some missing. The sample includes about 200,000 clones, more than 85% of them seen just once. Sequencing was performed on peripheral blood. The receptors were gathered from a man aged 35 to 55 with acute or convalescent COVID-19.

V and J are TRBV7-2 and TRBJ2-7, with 9 bases matching TRBD2. CDR3 length equals 16 residues. Trimming removed 3 bases from V and 0 bases from J; junction bases left unmatched: 6. Germline values: CDR1 SGHTA, CDR2 FQGNSA. DNA of the CDR3: TGTGCCAGCAGCTTTAGCTCACTAGCGGGCTCCTACGAGCAGTACTTC. Translation gives CASSFSSLAGSYEQYF.

The chain uses TRBV5-1 and TRBJ1-4; 7 bases fit TRBD1. V shed 1 base and J 8 bases; nucleotides not matched to a gene: 5. The V gene's germline CDR1 is SGHRS and CDR2 YFSETQ. The CDR3 has 14 amino acids. For the CDR3, the DNA is TGCGCCAGCAGCTTGTTGCAGGGGGAAGAAAAACTGTTTTTT. This gives the protein CASSLLQGEEKLFF.

The chain's CDR3 is CAISDRGDYNSPLHF. The CDR3, as DNA: TGTGCCATCAGCGACAGGGGAGATTATAATTCACCCCTCCACTTT. The chain combines TRBV10-3 with TRBJ1-6; TRBD1 matches 8 bases. The CDR3 runs 15 residues. Germline values: CDR1 ENHRY, CDR2 SYGVKD. The V segment lost 6 bases and the J segment 4 bases; nucleotides outside the gene matches: 5.

V usage is TRBV4-2 and J usage is TRBJ2-5, with D uncertain. CDR1 and CDR2 (germline): LGHNA, YNFKEQ. There are 14 residues in the CDR3. Trimming left V 0 bases short and J 5 bases short, with 10 bases between. The CDR3 coding sequence is TGTGCCAGCAGCCAAGAGAATCGCGCGGAGACCCAGTACTTC. This encodes CASSQENRAETQYF.

The chain carries TRBV7-9 and TRBJ1-4; D may be TRBD1 (6 bases). Trimming cost V 5 bases and J 4 bases, with 17 bases left between them. Germline CDR1 is SEHNR and CDR2 is FQNEAQ (reference sequence). The CDR3 covers 16 residues. CDR3 loop: CASSHRDKGFNEKLFF. DNA of the CDR3: TGTGCCAGCAGCCACCGGGACAAAGGCTTTAATGAAAAACTGTTTTTT.

The chain couples TRBV11-2 to TRBJ2-6; 8 positions agree with TRBD1. CDR1 SGHAT and CDR2 FQNNGV come from the germline V gene. CDR3 size: 18 residues. Unmatched junction bases numbered 13, after V lost 5 bases and J lost 4 bases. The CDR3 loop is CASSLLTTGGFGANVLTF. The CDR3 coding sequence is TGTGCCAGCAGCCTCTTAACTACAGGGGGTTTCGGGGCCAACGTCCTGACTTTC. Supplemented by reference TRBV11-2 and TRBJ2-6, the full variable domain reads EAGVAQSPRYKIIEKRQSVAFWCNPISGHATLYWYQQILGQGPKLLIQFQNNGVVDDSQLPKDRFSAERLKGVDSTLKIQPAKLEDSAVYLCASSLLTTGGFGANVLTFGAGSRLTVL.

This sequence joins TRBV7-9 and TRBJ2-7; D unresolved. The CDR3 loop spans 13 amino acids. With 5 bases removed from V and 2 bases from J, the gap between germline ends came to 10 bases. Germline assignment: CDR1 SEHNR and CDR2 FQNEAQ (reference sequence). The CDR3 nucleotides read TGTGCCAGCAGCCTGAGCGAAGCCTACGAGCAGTACTTC. As protein: CASSLSEAYEQYF.

The rearrangement uses TRBV5-1 and TRBJ2-2; D possibly corresponds to TRBD2 (6 bases). Germline CDR1 is SGHRS and CDR2 is YFSETQ. V gave up 1 base and J gave up 0 bases, with 10 bases separating them. The CDR3 sequence is 16 residues long. CDR3 region: CASSLWAGTNTGELFF. CDR3 in DNA: TGCGCCAGCAGCTTGTGGGCGGGAACGAACACCGGGGAGCTGTTTTTT. The full variable domain, in which reference TRBV5-1 and TRBJ2-2 provide the parts outside the CDR3, is KAGVTQTPRYLIKTRGQQVTLSCSPISGHRSVSWYQQTPGQGLQFLFEYFSETQRNKGNFPGRFSGRQFSNSRSEMNVSTLELGDSALYLCASSLWAGTNTGELFFGEGSRLTVL.

V is TRBV27 and J is TRBJ2-3; TRBD1 agrees at 7 bases. Trimming at V came to 6 bases and at J to 0 bases, leaving 6 bases not matched to a gene. There are 15 residues in the CDR3. Germline CDR1 reads MNHEY; CDR2 reads SMNVEV (reference sequence). As DNA, the CDR3 is TGTGCCAGCAGGAATCGGGACAGAAGCACAGATACGCAGTATTTT. Residues: CASRNRDRSTDTQYF.

The chain employs TRBV7-9 and TRBJ2-7, with D tentatively TRBD2 (6 bases). CDR1 is SEHNR and CDR2 is FQNEAQ in the germline V gene (reference sequence). There are 15 residues in the CDR3. Trimming shortened V by 2 bases and J by 2 bases, and 13 bases separated the two germline ends. CDR3 in amino acids: CASSLWGTATYEQYF. CDR3 sequence (DNA): TGTGCCAGCAGCTTATGGGGGACTGCTACCTACGAGCAGTACTTC.

V is TRBV7-9 and J is TRBJ2-5, with 9 bases lining up with TRBD2. V lost 1 base, J lost 5 bases, and 8 bases stayed unmatched. From germline, CDR1 is SEHNR and CDR2 FQNEAQ (reference sequence). The CDR3 contains 16 residues. The CDR3 here is CASSLGFGLASETQYF. The DNA for the CDR3 is TGTGCCAGCAGCTTAGGGTTTGGACTAGCGTCGGAGACCCAGTACTTC.

The chain recombines TRBV12-3 or TRBV12-4 with TRBJ1-1, with 7 bases identical to TRBD1. This CDR3 has 13 amino acids. The trim removed 5 bases at V and 6 bases at J, leaving 6 bases unmatched. CDR3 protein: CASSPIQGAEAFF. The CDR3, as DNA: TGTGCCAGCAGTCCCATTCAGGGGGCTGAAGCTTTCTTT.

This chain connects TRBV3-1 (or the pseudogene TRBV3-2) to TRBJ2-3; TRBD2 matches 13 bases. This CDR3 region has 17 residues. The ends lost 3 bases at V and 6 bases at J; junction bases unmatched: 9. Germline CDR1 is LGHDT and CDR2 is YNNKEL (reference sequence). DNA for the CDR3: TGTGCCAGCAGCCAGGGACTAGCGGGGAGCCGGGAGGATACGCAGTATTTT. Residues: CASSQGLAGSREDTQYF.

V is TRBV5-8 and J is TRBJ2-6; D gene uncertain. CDR3 length: 17 amino acids. Germline lookup yields CDR1 SGHTS and CDR2 YDEGEE. V lost 2 bases to trimming and J lost 0 bases, with 12 bases between them. Written as DNA, the CDR3 is TGTGCCAGCAGCTTTAGGCAGGTCAGCTCTGGGGCCAACGTCCTGACTTTC. Translated: CASSFRQVSSGANVLTF.

The chain recombines TRBV10-3 with TRBJ2-5; the D gene is possibly TRBD1 (5 bases). CDR3 length equals 14 residues. The germline gives CDR1 ENHRY, CDR2 SYGVKD. V was pared by 0 bases and J by 3 bases, with 8 bases between. The CDR3 region is CAISESAGKETQYF. The DNA for the CDR3 is TGTGCCATCAGTGAGTCGGCAGGGAAAGAGACCCAGTACTTC.

The chain employs TRBV7-9 and TRBJ2-7; 9 positions match TRBD1. CDR1 is SEHNR and CDR2 is FQNEAQ in the germline V gene (reference sequence). The ends lost 3 bases at V and 2 bases at J; junction bases unmatched: 5. The CDR3 has 15 amino acids. The CDR3 spells CASSFRQGVAYEQYF. CDR3 nucleotides: TGTGCCAGCAGCTTCCGACAGGGGGTAGCCTACGAGCAGTACTTC.

The chain carries TRBV7-9 and TRBJ2-1; TRBD1 matches at 8 bases. After removal of 1 base from V and 15 bases from J, the junction contained 14 bases not matched to a gene. Germline CDR1 SEHNR, CDR2 FQNEAQ (reference sequence). The CDR3 extends over 15 amino acids. The CDR3 DNA sequence: TGTGCCAGCAGCTTAGATGTACAGGGGGTCCCCGTGCGGTTCTTC. Translating it yields CASSLDVQGVPVRFF.

V gene TRBV3-1 (or the pseudogene TRBV3-2) combines with J gene TRBJ1-4; D is ambiguous. From germline, CDR1 is LGHDT and CDR2 YNNKEL (reference sequence). This CDR3 region has 14 residues. Trimming took 2 bases from V and 7 from J, leaving 11 bases between them. CDR3 DNA: TGTGCCAGCAGCCAATATGGCAGGCCTGAAAAACTGTTTTTT. Encoded protein: CASSQYGRPEKLFF.